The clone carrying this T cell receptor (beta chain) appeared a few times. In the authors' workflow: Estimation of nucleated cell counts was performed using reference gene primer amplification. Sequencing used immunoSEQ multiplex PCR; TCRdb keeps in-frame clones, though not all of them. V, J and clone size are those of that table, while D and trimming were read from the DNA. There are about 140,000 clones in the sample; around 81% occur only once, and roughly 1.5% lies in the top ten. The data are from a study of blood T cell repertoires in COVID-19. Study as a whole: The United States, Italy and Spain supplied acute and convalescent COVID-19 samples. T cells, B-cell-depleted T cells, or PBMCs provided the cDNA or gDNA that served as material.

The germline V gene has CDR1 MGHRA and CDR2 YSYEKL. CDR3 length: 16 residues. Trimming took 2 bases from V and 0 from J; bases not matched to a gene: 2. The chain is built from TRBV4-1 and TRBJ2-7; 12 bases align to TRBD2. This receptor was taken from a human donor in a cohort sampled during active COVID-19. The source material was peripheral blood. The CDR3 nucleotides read TGCGCCAGCAGCCAACAACTAGCGGGAGGCTCCTACGAGCAGTACTTC. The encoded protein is CASSQQLAGGSYEQYF.